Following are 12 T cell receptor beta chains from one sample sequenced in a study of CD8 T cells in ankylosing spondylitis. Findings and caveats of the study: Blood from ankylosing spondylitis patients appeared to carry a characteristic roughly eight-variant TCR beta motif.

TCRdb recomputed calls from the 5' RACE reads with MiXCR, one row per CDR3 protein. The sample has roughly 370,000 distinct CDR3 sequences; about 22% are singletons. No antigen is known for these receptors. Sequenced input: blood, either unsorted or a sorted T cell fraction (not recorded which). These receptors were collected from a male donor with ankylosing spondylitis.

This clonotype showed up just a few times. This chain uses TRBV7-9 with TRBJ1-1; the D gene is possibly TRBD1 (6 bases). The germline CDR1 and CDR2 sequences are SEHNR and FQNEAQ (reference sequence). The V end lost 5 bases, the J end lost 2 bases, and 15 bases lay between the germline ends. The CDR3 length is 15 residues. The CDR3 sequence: CASSPRGGDNTEAFF. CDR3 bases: TGTGCCAGCAGCCCAAGGGGGGGAGATAACACTGAAGCTTTCTTT. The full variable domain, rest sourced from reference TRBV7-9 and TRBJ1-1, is DTGVSQNPRHKITKRGQNVTFRCDPISEHNRLYWYRQTLGQGPEFLTYFQNEAQLEKSRLLSDRFSAERPKGSFSTLEIQRTEQGDSAMYLCASSPRGGDNTEAFFGQGTRLTVV.

CDR3 bases: TGTGCCAGTAGTTCCAATCTCCTTGGCTCCTACAATGAGCAGTTCTTC. Protein product: CASSSNLLGSYNEQFF. The gene calls are TRBV19 and TRBJ2-1; the D is unclear. The CDR3 length is 16 residues. Between the trimmed V and J ends, which lost 5 bases and 0 bases, there was a span of 14 bases. CDR1 and CDR2 (germline): LNHDA, SQIVND (reference sequence).

The CDR3, as DNA: TGTGCCAGCAGCACCTGGACGGAAAATTCACCCCTCCACTTT. Its protein product is CASSTWTENSPLHF. The rearrangement links TRBV5-8 to TRBJ1-6; no definite D call. The CDR3 sequence is 14 residues long. V lost 4 bases to trimming and J lost 7 bases, with 12 bases between them. Per germline, CDR1 SGHTS and CDR2 YDEGEE.

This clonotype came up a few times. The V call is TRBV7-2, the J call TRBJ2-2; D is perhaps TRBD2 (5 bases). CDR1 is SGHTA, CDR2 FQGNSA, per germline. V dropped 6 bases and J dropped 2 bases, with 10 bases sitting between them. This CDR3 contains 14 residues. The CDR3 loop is CASRITRNTGELFF. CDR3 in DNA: TGTGCCAGCAGGATCACTAGAAACACCGGGGAGCTGTTTTTT.

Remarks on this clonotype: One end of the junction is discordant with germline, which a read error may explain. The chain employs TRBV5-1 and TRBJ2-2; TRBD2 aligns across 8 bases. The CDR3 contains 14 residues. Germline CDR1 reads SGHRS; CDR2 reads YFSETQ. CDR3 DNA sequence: TGTGCCAGCAGCTTAGCCGGGAGGGCCGGGGAGCTGTTTTTT. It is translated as CASSLAGRAGELFF.

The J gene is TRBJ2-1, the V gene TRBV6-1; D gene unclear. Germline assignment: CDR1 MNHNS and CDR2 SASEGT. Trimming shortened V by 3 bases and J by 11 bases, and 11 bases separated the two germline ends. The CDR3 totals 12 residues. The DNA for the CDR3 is TGTGCCAGCAGTGATATGTCCACAAAGCAGTTCTTC. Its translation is CASSDMSTKQFF.

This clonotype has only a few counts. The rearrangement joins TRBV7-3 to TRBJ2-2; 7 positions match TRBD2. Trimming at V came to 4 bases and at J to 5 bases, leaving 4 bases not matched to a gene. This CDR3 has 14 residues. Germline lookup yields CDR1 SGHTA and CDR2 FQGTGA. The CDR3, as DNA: TGTGCCAGCAGCTCCGGGACTAAGACCGGGGAGCTGTTTTTT. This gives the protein CASSSGTKTGELFF.

The CDR3 nucleotides are TGTGCCAGCAGTTTACCAAGACAACCTCGGTTTGGACTCACCTCCTACGAGCAGTACTTC. Translated, it gives CASSLPRQPRFGLTSYEQYF. V gene TRBV28 combines with J gene TRBJ2-7; D is possibly TRBD2 (5 bases). This CDR3 is built from 20 residues. V lost 2 bases and J lost 0, with 26 bases in between. CDR1 is MDHEN and CDR2 is SYDVKM in the germline V gene.

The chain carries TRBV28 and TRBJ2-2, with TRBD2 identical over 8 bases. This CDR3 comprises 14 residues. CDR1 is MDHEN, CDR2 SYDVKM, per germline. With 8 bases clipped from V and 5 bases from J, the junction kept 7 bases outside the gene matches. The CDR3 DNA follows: TGTGCCAGCGCCGGGACTAGGAGTACCGGGGAGCTGTTTTTT. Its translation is CASAGTRSTGELFF. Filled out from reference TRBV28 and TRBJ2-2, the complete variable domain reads DVKVTQSSRYLVKRTGEKVFLECVQDMDHENMFWYRQDPGLGLRLIYFSYDVKMKEKGDIPEGYSVSREKKERFSLILESASTNQTSMYLCASAGTRSTGELFFGEGSRLTVL.

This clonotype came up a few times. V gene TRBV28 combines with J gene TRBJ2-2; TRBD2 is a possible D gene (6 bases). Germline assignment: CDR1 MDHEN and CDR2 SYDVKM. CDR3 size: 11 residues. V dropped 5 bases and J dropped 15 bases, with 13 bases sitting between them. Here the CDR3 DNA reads TGTGCCAGCAGTGGGACTCCCGTGGTGTTTTTT. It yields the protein CASSGTPVVFF.

The CDR3 spells CASSPLPTGTGSPLHF. In DNA, the CDR3 is TGTGCCAGCAGCCCCCTCCCGACAGGGACAGGTTCACCCCTCCACTTT. V usage is TRBV9 and J usage is TRBJ1-6; TRBD1 agrees at 8 bases. V lost 4 bases to trimming and J lost 9 bases; unmatched junction nucleotides: 12. The CDR3 is 16 amino acids. Germline V gene data show CDR1 as SGDLS and CDR2 as YYNGEE.

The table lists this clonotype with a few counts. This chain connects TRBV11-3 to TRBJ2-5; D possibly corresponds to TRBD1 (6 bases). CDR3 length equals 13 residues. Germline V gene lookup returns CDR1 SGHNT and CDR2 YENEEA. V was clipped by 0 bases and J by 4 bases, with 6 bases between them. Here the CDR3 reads CASSLEGGETQYF. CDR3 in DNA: TGTGCCAGCAGCTTAGAAGGGGGAGAGACCCAGTACTTC.